This TCR beta chain was profiled in a study of blood T cell repertoires in COVID-19. At the level of the study: Acute and convalescent COVID-19 specimens originated in the United States, Italy and Spain.

Using immunoSEQ multiplex PCR, the repertoire was profiled, and TCRdb retains in-frame clones only, with some absent. The table has roughly 200,000 clones, roughly 80% seen once. V dropped 6 bases and J dropped 2; count of bases not matched to a gene: 4. Germline CDR1 and CDR2: LNHDA and SQIVND (reference sequence). The length of the CDR3 is 14 residues. The sample was peripheral blood. The origin of this receptor is a man aged 45-65 years who had recovered from COVID-19. The V gene is TRBV19, the J gene TRBJ2-3, with TRBD2 matching over 8 bases. The CDR3 DNA is TGTGCCAGTAGGTATAGCGGGAACACAGATACGCAGTATTTT. This translates into CASRYSGNTDTQYF.